This T cell receptor beta chain was captured by sequencing in a study of tumor-infiltrating lymphocytes in primary liver carcinoma. Study-level information: Surgical resection was used to treat these primary liver carcinoma patients. Notes on the study in general: Tumor tissue displayed a significantly greater top-250-clone fraction than blood (p = 0.039).

Starting material of 500 ng total RNA yielded TCR beta cDNA via a constant-region primer. Generation of the TCR beta libraries relied on three nested multiplex PCR rounds using slightly modified ARM-PCR. The study ran its first two PCR rounds for 9 to 10 cycles each, using TRBV1-TRBV30 forward primers and a C-beta reverse primer. TCRdb reanalysed the multiplex PCR reads using MiXCR and keeps one entry per CDR3 protein. Among fewer than 350,000 distinct CDR3 sequences listed, about 61% were seen once. The researchers obtained blood RNA from unsorted whole blood and also extracted germline DNA. A word on this clonotype: Its target is not known.

The length of the CDR3 is 14 residues. CDR1 and CDR2 from the germline V gene are SGHRS and YFSETQ. The V and J ends lost 4 bases and 3 bases respectively, with 13 bases between them. This TCR was sampled from a man aged 35-49 years with primary liver carcinoma and hepatitis B virus infection. Sample: peripheral blood. The chain joins TRBV5-1 to TRBJ1-1; TRBD1 might be the D (6 bases). CDR3 DNA sequence: TGCGCCAGCAGCCCTGGGGGCCGGGACACTGAAGCTTTCTTT. Translation gives CASSPGGRDTEAFF.